This is a list of T cell receptor beta chains from one sample in a study of blood T cells in healthy people across ages. TCRdb re-analysed the 5' RACE reads in MiXCR, keeping a single row per CDR3 protein. The sample includes about 640,000 distinct CDR3 sequences, about 30% of them seen just once. The specimen was blood. The source of these receptors is a woman older than 75 in good health. The CDR3 runs from the conserved cysteine through the conserved F or W. A D gene is named only where the DNA matches it firmly. Clone size appears in some rows only: once, few, many, or a class for an expanded clone.

>TRBJ2-2|TRBV5-5|TRBD1|.
TGTGCCAGCAGATCTCAGGGGGCAGGAACCGGGGAGCTGTTTTTT
CASRSQGAGTGELFF
>TRBJ1-5|TRBV6-1|.|.
TGTGCCAGCACAGGGGTCAATCAGCCCCAGCATTTT
CASTGVNQPQHF
>TRBJ2-1|TRBV6-5|TRBD1|.
TGTGCCAGCAGGGAGACAGGGCGGTACAATGAGCAGTTCTTC
CASRETGRYNEQFF
>TRBJ1-5|TRBV27|.|many
TGTGCCAGCAGTACAGGATCCTTCGGGCCCCAGCATTTT
CASSTGSFGPQHF
>TRBJ2-5|TRBV29-1|.|many
TGCAGCGTTGTCGTGGCGGGACAAGAGACCCAGTACTTC
CSVVVAGQETQYF
>TRBJ2-1|TRBV9|.|.
TGTGCCAGCAGCGTAGGCAGAGTCAATGAGCAGTTCTTC
CASSVGRVNEQFF
>TRBJ2-1|TRBV24-1|.|once
TGTGCCACCAGCGACTTAAACAATGAGCAGTTCTTC
CATSDLNNEQFF
>TRBJ2-1|TRBV20-1|.|.
TGCAGTTTCGTCAGAGGGGGCGGGAGGGAGCAGTTCTTC
CSFVRGGGREQFF
>TRBJ2-1|TRBV7-2|.|.
TGTGCCAGCAGCATTAGCGTTAGCTCCTACAATGAGCAGTTCTTC
CASSISVSSYNEQFF
>TRBJ2-1|TRBV7-2|TRBD1|many
TGTGCCAGCAGCTTAGCGACAGGGGGGGGGAATGAGCAGTTCTTC
CASSLATGGGNEQFF
>TRBJ1-1|TRBV2|TRBD1|many
TGTGCCAGCACCGGAAGAGGAGGACAGGGGTTGAACACTGAAGCTTTCTTT
CASTGRGGQGLNTEAFF
>TRBJ2-1|TRBV20-1|.|many
TGCAGTGCTCGGAGGGGCGGGGGCTTATTAACGAATGAGCAGTTCTTC
CSARRGGGLLTNEQFF
>TRBJ1-1|TRBV6-5|TRBD1|.
TGTGCCAGCAACAACAGGGGGAGGGAAGCTTTCTTT
CASNNRGREAFF
>TRBJ2-5|TRBV12-5|TRBD1|many
TGTGCTAGTGGGTCAACAGGGGATGCCCAAGAGACCCAGTACTTC
CASGSTGDAQETQYF
>TRBJ1-1|TRBV29-1|.|.
TGCAGCGTTGACAGCAGTGAAGCTTTCTTT
CSVDSSEAFF
>TRBJ1-2|TRBV30|.|once
TGTGCCTGGAGAAGCGCGGGTCCTGGCTACACCTTC
CAWRSAGPGYTF
>TRBJ2-7|TRBV20-1|.|.
TGCAGTGCTAGGTTGGGGGGAGGTTACGAGCAGTACTTC
CSARLGGGYEQYF
>TRBJ2-1|TRBV5-1|.|.
TGCGCCAGCAGTTTTACCGGGTCCCCCGGACTGTTCTTC
CASSFTGSPGLFF
>TRBJ2-3|TRBV2|.|.
TGTGCCAGCAGTGAATTAGCGGCAGGGCCCCCAGATACGCAGTATTTT
CASSELAAGPPDTQYF
>TRBJ2-1|TRBV3-1|TRBD2|many
TGTGCCAGCAGCCTCCGACTAGCGGGGAAGGATGAGCAGTTCTTC
CASSLRLAGKDEQFF
>TRBJ1-4|TRBV28|.|few
TGTGCCAGCAGGCCTCAGGGACGGAGTGAAAAACTGTTTTTT
CASRPQGRSEKLFF
>TRBJ2-7|TRBV27|.|.
TGTGCCAGCAGTCCGGGTGACTGGTTCAACGAACAGTACTTC
CASSPGDWFNEQYF
>TRBJ2-1|TRBV20-1|.|many
TGCAGTGCCAGGACTATAAACTACAATGAGCAGTTCTTC
CSARTINYNEQFF
>TRBJ1-1|TRBV2|.|few
TGTGCCAGCAGTGGGGCCTGGGGGAACACTGAAGCTTTCTTT
CASSGAWGNTEAFF
>TRBJ1-6|TRBV11-2|.|.
TGTGCCAGCAGCTTACTAGGCAGGGCTAATTCACCCCTCCACTTT
CASSLLGRANSPLHF